A single sample is the source of the 7 T cell receptor beta chains below, sequenced in a study of shared clonotypes between healthy human individuals. Using immunoSEQ multiplex PCR, the repertoire was profiled, and TCRdb retains in-frame clones only, with some absent. This table holds around 1.1 million clones, approximately 80% found once. Sequences were obtained from memory CD4+ T cells from PBMCs. Subset reported: CD45RA-negative fraction. The receptors stem from a man aged 18 to 30 in good health. Some clones in this sample may be carry-over from other donors' samples.

As concerns this clone: This likely came from a read error, as a far larger clone is one base away. The chain uses TRBV7-2 and TRBJ1-2; 7 positions match TRBD1. The CDR3 totals 16 residues. Germline lookup yields CDR1 SGHTA and CDR2 FQGNSA. The DNA for the CDR3 is TGTGCCAGCAGCCTACATTCCGGGACAGCTAACTATGGCCACACCTTC. Protein: CASSLHSGTANYGHTF.

This chain's CDR3 is CSASVSLNQPQHF. The DNA of the CDR3 is TGCAGCGCCTCGGTCTCGCTCAATCAGCCCCAGCATTTT. The rearrangement joins TRBV29-1 to TRBJ1-5; no definite D call. CDR3 size: 13 residues. V was shortened by 7 bases and J by 3 bases, with 13 bases between the two germline ends. Per germline, CDR1 SQVTM and CDR2 ANQGSEA.

This rearrangement joins TRBV28 to TRBJ2-3; 8 bases agree with TRBD1. In germline, CDR1 is MDHEN, CDR2 SYDVKM. The CDR3 length is 14 residues. Unmatched junction bases numbered 3, after V lost 3 bases and J lost 4 bases. The CDR3 reads CASSLSTGADTQYF. CDR3 nucleotides: TGTGCCAGCAGTTTGTCGACAGGGGCAGATACGCAGTATTTT. The full variable domain, rest sourced from reference TRBV28 and TRBJ2-3, is DVKVTQSSRYLVKRTGEKVFLECVQDMDHENMFWYRQDPGLGLRLIYFSYDVKMKEKGDIPEGYSVSREKKERFSLILESASTNQTSMYLCASSLSTGADTQYFGPGTRLTVL.

The chain combines TRBV5-1 with TRBJ1-4; TRBD1 matches 8 bases. Trimming removed 4 bases from V and 4 bases from J; junction bases left unmatched: 9. CDR1 and CDR2 (germline): SGHRS, YFSETQ. The CDR3 is 16 amino acids. CDR3 residues: CASSGPQGARNEKLFF. In DNA, the CDR3 is TGCGCCAGCAGCGGGCCGCAGGGGGCCCGTAATGAAAAACTGTTTTTT.

The chain joins TRBV7-3 to TRBJ1-1, with no clear D. Germline loops: CDR1 SGHTA, CDR2 FQGTGA. The CDR3 consists of 17 residues. The germline V and J ends were trimmed by 5 bases and 5 bases, with 24 bases remaining between them. CDR3 region: CASSPRPDRGFLTEAFF. CDR3 bases: TGTGCCAGCAGCCCCCGGCCGGATCGAGGATTTCTTACTGAAGCTTTCTTT. Looking up the rest from reference TRBV7-3 and TRBJ1-1 gives the full variable domain: GAGVSQTPSNKVTEKGKYVELRCDPISGHTALYWYRQSLGQGPEFLIYFQGTGAADDSGLPNDRFFAVRPEGSVSTLKIQRTERGDSAVYLCASSPRPDRGFLTEAFFGQGTRLTVV.

The V gene is TRBV19, the J gene TRBJ1-2; D gene unclear. In germline, CDR1 is LNHDA, CDR2 SQIVND (reference sequence). The CDR3 length is 11 residues. Trimming took 6 bases from V and 5 from J, leaving 7 bases between them. The DNA of the CDR3 is TGTGCCAGTAGGTTGTCATATGGCTACACCTTC. It specifies CASRLSYGYTF. The variable domain in full, with the rest retrieved from reference TRBV19 and TRBJ1-2, is DGGITQSPKYLFRKEGQNVTLSCEQNLNHDAMYWYRQDPGQGLRLIYYSQIVNDFQKGDIAEGYSVSREKKESFPLTVTSAQKNPTAFYLCASRLSYGYTFGSGTRLTVV.

The chain combines TRBV9 with TRBJ2-5, with TRBD2 matching 7 bases. This CDR3 region has 15 residues. Trimming took 2 bases from V and 5 from J; bases not matched to a gene: 9. The V gene's germline CDR1 is SGDLS and CDR2 YYNGEE. CDR3 nucleotide sequence: TGTGCCAGCAGCGTCAACGGGAGGAATTGGGAGACCCAGTACTTC. This sequence encodes CASSVNGRNWETQYF.